This T cell receptor beta chain was sequenced for a study of beta chain features in type 1 diabetes (dated by TCRdb to about 2018). Background for the entire study: Patients and healthy donors did not differ in mean age, gender distribution, total cell number or subset yield. Whereas all 30 or so donors provided naive and central memory subsets, regulatory and stem cell-like memory subsets were isolated from just 8 patients and about 8 healthy donors. In the study, TCRB repertoires of sorted circulating CD4+ T cell subsets from recently diagnosed type 1 diabetes patients were compared with those of matched healthy donors. A total of 85 million to 140 million sorted cells were examined across all samples, and the number of cells per subset was strongly correlated with RNA yield. Results and caveats for the whole study, not just this receptor: Only small numbers of individuals were included in the HLA sub-analyses, which left unresolved whether HLA type had any influence on TCRB rearrangement. At VDJ recombination sites, type 1 diabetes patients had fewer insertions and more deleted nucleotides, which implies abnormalities in thymic rearrangement. Because cDNA was sequenced instead of genomic DNA, highly expressing activated cells could be over-represented, though the groups showed no difference in activation or CD3 levels. A moderate but significant shortening of TCRB CDR3 length was observed in type 1 diabetes patients in all four CD4+ subsets. The naive, central memory and regulatory TCRB repertoires appeared to resemble one another more closely among patients than among healthy donors. PCR might favor shorter templates, but patient and control samples were amplified and corrected together, so any skew would affect both groups equally.

The CDR3 holds 17 amino acids from the cysteine to the phenylalanine. Only CDR3 DNA is held: 51 bases, read in frame from base 1. Based on the germline V gene, the CDR1 and CDR2 sequences are LGHNA and YSLEER. Trimming leaves V shorter by 0 bases and J shorter by 4 bases, with the junction holding 4 bases beyond the gene matches. Remarks on this clone: Its antigen is still unknown. No much larger clone is present one base from it, and per-base qualities are unavailable.

The High Capacity cDNA Reverse Transcription Kit was used to reverse transcribe all of the isolated RNA, meaning that expressed TCRB transcripts were what got sequenced. Deep immunoSEQ sequencing was performed on naive, central memory and regulatory T cell samples, with an average of roughly 3.5 million total reads per sample. Sorted cells were lysed in RLT buffer, and RNA was extracted using DNase-treated RNeasy Micro or Mini kits according to cell number. Each cell subset was processed on its own to prevent cross-contamination, while patient and healthy donor samples were processed together. The immunoSEQ multiplex PCR was used to amplify TCRB sequences from cDNA, generating 87-bp fragments that spanned the CDR3 region. The amplicons were sequenced using the Illumina HiSeq platform. The original methods were these. Synthetic template baselines were used to correct PCR bias computationally, reads within Hamming distance 2 were collapsed together, and singletons that could not be merged were discarded. Reads were aligned to IMGT to assign V, D and J genes, CDR3 length, and insertions or deletions at six rearrangement sites. Clonotype counts were normalized to sorted cell number within each subset before computing true diversity and Gini coefficients with the tcR R package. Repertoire sharing was quantified using the overlap coefficient calculated on TCRB nucleotide sequences. Out-of-frame TCRB sequences from naive cells were analyzed to stand in for the pre-selection repertoire. The table was pulled from immuneACCESS by TCRdb, which kept in-frame rearrangements only. Such tables lose some clones; where checked, under half of the loss comes from unresolved V genes, and the rest has no known cause. The V and J calls and clone size are taken from that table; D and trimming were inferred from the DNA. This sample is represented by around 500,000 clones; roughly 11% of them were singletons. Of the sample, 0.035% to 0.05% falls within the top ten clones.

Each donor gave one peripheral blood draw, averaging approximately 120 mL, which was collected into heparinised tubes. Using a panel that included CD45RO, CCR7, CD25, CD127, CD95 and CD27, naive, central memory, regulatory and stem cell-like memory CD4+ T cells were sorted on a BD FACSAria II. A purity above 98% was achieved for all sorted populations. PBMCs were isolated immediately by Lymphoprep density gradient centrifugation and stained directly without culture. Samples were stained and sorted in pairs, with one healthy donor and one patient per experiment, so that batch effects were minimized.

The V and J genes are TRBV4-3 and TRBJ2-5; TRBD2 fits 14 bases in the junction. This sequence originates from a woman aged 18-30 years in good health. Sequenced input: naive CD4+ T cells from blood. Reading the label with the study, this specimen's cell subset or site is: true naive CD4+ T cells. The CDR3 loop reads CASSQDLTSGGVETQYF. The DNA is as follows: TGCGCCAGCAGCCAAGATTTGACTAGCGGGGGGGTAGAGACCCAGTACTTC.